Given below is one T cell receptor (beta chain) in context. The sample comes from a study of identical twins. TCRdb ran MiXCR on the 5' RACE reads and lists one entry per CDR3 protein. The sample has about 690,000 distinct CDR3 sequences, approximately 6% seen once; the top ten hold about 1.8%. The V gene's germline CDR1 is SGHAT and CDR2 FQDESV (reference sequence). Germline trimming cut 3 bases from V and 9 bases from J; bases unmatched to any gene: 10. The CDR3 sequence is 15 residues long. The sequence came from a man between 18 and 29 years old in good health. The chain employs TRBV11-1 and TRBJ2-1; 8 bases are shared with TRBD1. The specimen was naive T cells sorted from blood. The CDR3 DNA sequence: TGTGCCAGCAGCTTTTTGGACAGGGCGCGGGCTGAGCAGTTCTTC. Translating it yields CASSFLDRARAEQFF.